Listed below are T cell receptor beta chains from one sample, sequenced in a study of T cell responses to AZD1222 COVID-19 vaccine. Profiling relied on immunoSEQ multiplex PCR, and the TCRdb table lists in-frame clones only, not all of them. The table includes around 120,000 clones, about 93% detected once. The material sequenced was peripheral blood, taken 28 days after the second AZD1222 dose. The receptor source for this set is an adult who received the AZD1222 COVID-19 vaccine. Each CDR3 is given without its conserved first and last residue.

length,V,CDR3
12,TRBV6-1,ASSEGPTGYGYT
9,TRBV14,ASSQGISIY
9,TRBV12-3/TRBV12-4,ATWDVDTQY
11,TRBV19,ASSLAGGLEQF
11,TRBV14,ASSQVNGNTIY
12,TRBV3-1/TRBV3-2,ASSQDWGNQPQH
17,TRBV27,ASSLSKGFAGGPGDEQF
11,TRBV2,ASSRDPRRRQF
13,TRBV10-2,ASSESGRGNTEAF
10,TRBV12-5,ASGLRVYEQY
13,TRBV14,ASSQVGIRGHGYT
14,TRBV7-9,ASSLGVTAGVTEQF
13,TRBV10-3,AISDPGGLGETQY
13,TRBV13,ASALGTASTDTQY
11,TRBV7-2,ASSTQSFNEQF
11,TRBV6-2/TRBV6-3,ASSRTGGYGYT
11,TRBV5-4,ASSLVQNYGYT
14,TRBV5-1,ASSPSRTGGNEKLF
14,TRBV9,ASSVGEGPGANVLT
12,TRBV19,ASSLTSGGARQF
13,TRBV7-2,ASRDLALSYNEQF
13,TRBV14,ASSQPPDSNYGYT
13,TRBV10-3,AIRADQGLDTEAF
11,TRBV28,ASSKPEGETQY
14,TRBV5-4,ASSLRTSGRHNEQF
14,TRBV19,ASSIARTGMNTEAF
17,TRBV6-1,ASSERAGLGISYNSPLH
10,TRBV6-5,ASRLGDQPQH
13,TRBV18,ASSPYRGPDGEQY
12,TRBV27,ASSPRTAGTEAF
13,TRBV6-4,ASSPTAGVYYGYT
14,TRBV7-3,ASSLTGTSGSGEQF
13,TRBV7-2,ASSPDRDSTGELF
10,TRBV2,ASSERRGEAF
16,TRBV4-2,ASSQGLAGGVSYNEQF
11,TRBV15,ATSGDRNEKLF
14,TRBV5-8,ASTFRQGAGKNIQY